The clone carrying this T cell receptor (beta chain) was detected a few times. The antigen is not known. Specified time point: persistent/refractory GD, antithyroid drugs over 5 years with positive TRAb. The authors made the TCR library using RNA they extracted from PBMCs. Arm-PCR of CDR3 regions and iRepertoire HTBI primers were the basis on which TCR beta libraries were built. TCRdb re-called the multiplex PCR reads with MiXCR, one entry per CDR3 protein. The sample shows roughly 500,000 distinct CDR3 sequences, approximately 23% of them seen only once. This entry comes from a study of regulatory T cells in long-lasting Graves disease. General study points: When disease was persistent, TRBV28, TRBJ1-2 and TRBJ2-5 were the favored segments.

With 4 bases removed from V and 3 bases from J, the gap between germline ends came to 8 bases. There are 14 residues in the CDR3. The germline gives CDR1 SGHDT, CDR2 YYEEEE. Sequencing used peripheral blood mononuclear cells (PBMCs), obtained when the disease was refractory, from a patient treated with antithyroid drugs. The rearrangement joins TRBV5-6 to TRBJ2-6; possibly TRBD1 for D (5 bases). The receptor was derived from a female donor with Graves disease. The CDR3: CASSPRVGANVLTF. In nucleotides, the CDR3 is TGTGCCAGCAGCCCCAGGGTTGGGGCCAACGTCCTGACTTTC.